One and the same sample provided the 7 T cell receptor beta chains below, sequenced in a study of shared clonotypes between healthy human individuals. CD8 cells classed as naive were CD45RO-negative and positively selected for CCR7, excluding terminally differentiated effector memory CD45RA+ cells. Profiled with immunoSEQ multiplex PCR; TCRdb holds only in-frame clones, not every one. Of about 800,000 clones in the sample, 95% to 97% were seen once. Specimen: naive CD8+ T cells sorted from blood. Every receptor here comes from a young man in good health.

The chain has TRBV29-1 and TRBJ2-1; the match to TRBD2 covers 12 bases. The CDR3 length is 15 residues. The germline V gene encodes CDR1 SQVTM and CDR2 ANQGSEA. V lost 1 base, J lost 7 bases, and 5 bases stayed unmatched. CDR3 bases: TGCAGCGTTGAAGGACTAGCGGGAGTTGGTAATGAGCAGTTCTTC. Its protein product is CSVEGLAGVGNEQFF.

The J gene is TRBJ1-4, the V gene TRBV5-1, with D maybe TRBD1 (5 bases). Deletions cut 3 bases from V and 5 bases from J, with 17 bases between. The germline V gene encodes CDR1 SGHRS and CDR2 YFSETQ. CDR3 length: 16 residues. In nucleotides, the CDR3 is TGCGCCAGCAGCTCCGGTCGGCAGGGTAGAAATGAAAAACTGTTTTTT. Translation: CASSSGRQGRNEKLFF.

The chain employs TRBV29-1 and TRBJ2-7; tentative D call: TRBD2 (5 bases). Trimming shortened V by 3 bases and J by 5 bases, and 14 bases separated the two germline ends. This CDR3 comprises 13 residues. The germline gives CDR1 SQVTM, CDR2 ANQGSEA. The CDR3 nucleotides read TGCAGCGTTGATACTTCGGGATTCGACGAGCAGTACTTC. Its protein is CSVDTSGFDEQYF.

This chain links TRBV10-2 with TRBJ2-1, with D possibly being TRBD1 (5 bases). Trimming cost V 2 bases and J 1 base, with 9 bases left between them. Germline V lookup: CDR1 WSHSY, CDR2 SAAADI. The CDR3 is 15 amino acids. CDR3 residues: CASSEDSRSYNEQFF. CDR3 in DNA: TGCGCCAGCAGTGAGGACAGTCGGTCCTACAATGAGCAGTTCTTC.

This chain joins TRBV5-1 and TRBJ2-1; 10 nucleotides agree with TRBD2. The junction had 17 bases not matched to a gene; V was cut back by 6 bases and J by 8 bases. The CDR3 has 17 residues. Germline V gene sequence: CDR1 SGHRS, CDR2 YFSETQ. The CDR3 region is CASTPPASGRARDEQFF. The DNA of the CDR3 is TGCGCCAGCACCCCCCCAGCCAGCGGGAGGGCCAGGGATGAGCAGTTCTTC.

This chain uses TRBV5-6 with TRBJ1-5; D gene uncertain. Germline assignment: CDR1 SGHDT and CDR2 YYEEEE. The CDR3 runs to 12 residues. The V gene lost 6 bases and the J gene lost 10 bases, with 14 bases spanning the gap. In DNA form, the CDR3 reads TGTGCCAGCACCGTGGGGTTTGGCCCCCAGCATTTT. Translated, it gives CASTVGFGPQHF.

CDR3 coding DNA: TGTGCCAGCAGTGATTCGGGGTTCTTCCTCTATGGCTACACCTTC. Translating it yields CASSDSGFFLYGYTF. The chain has TRBV25-1 and TRBJ1-2; D ambiguous. Trimming stripped 3 bases from V and 4 bases from J, with 15 bases between. The length of the CDR3 is 15 residues. Germline values: CDR1 MGHDK, CDR2 SYGVNS.